A single sample gave rise to the 12 T cell receptor beta chains below, sequenced in a study of beta chain features in type 1 diabetes. Study-wide results and limits: Type 1 diabetes patients had TCRB CDR3s that were shorter (moderately but significantly so) in all four CD4+ subsets.

The investigators reverse transcribed all of the isolated RNA, so they sequenced expressed TCRB transcripts. Measured with immunoSEQ multiplex PCR; TCRdb has only the in-frame clones, and not every one. The sample consists of around 150,000 clones, approximately 9% of them appearing once. Their recognized antigens are unknown. The sequencing input was central memory CD4+ T cells from blood. These receptors all come from a woman aged 18-35 years with type 1 diabetes.

The chain recombines TRBV28 with TRBJ1-1, with D perhaps matching TRBD1 (5 bases). The CDR3 covers 12 residues. Germline loops: CDR1 MDHEN, CDR2 SYDVKM. V gave up 2 bases and J gave up 5 bases, with 6 bases separating them. The CDR3 DNA is TGTGCCAGCAGTTTACGGGGGACTGAAGCTTTCTTT. Translated: CASSLRGTEAFF.

As concerns this clone: The junction and the germline gene differ at one end; a read error may be behind it. The chain carries TRBV27 and TRBJ1-4; TRBD1 matches 7 bases. The CDR3 totals 14 residues. CDR1 and CDR2 (germline): MNHEY, SMNVEV (reference sequence). The CDR3 sequence: CASSPATGNVKLFF. Written as DNA, the CDR3 is TGTGCCAGCAGTCCGGCGACAGGGAATGTAAAACTGTTTTTT.

Only a few counts were recorded for this clone. This sequence joins TRBV27 and TRBJ1-5; tentatively, D is TRBD1 (6 bases). The CDR3 runs 12 residues. Germline V gives CDR1 MNHEY, CDR2 SMNVEV (reference sequence). Between the trimmed V and J ends, which lost 8 bases and 5 bases, there was a span of 10 bases. CDR3 amino acids: CASSGVDQPQHF. The CDR3 DNA sequence: TGTGCCAGCTCAGGGGTAGATCAGCCCCAGCATTTT.

This clone was seen a handful of times. V gene TRBV7-8 combines with J gene TRBJ1-5; D not certain. The CDR3 spans 13 residues. V was pared by 5 bases and J by 5 bases, with 10 bases between. CDR1 and CDR2 from the germline V gene are SGHVS and FQNEAQ. The CDR3 DNA is TGTGCCAGCAGCCGGGAGCTCCATCAGCCCCAGCATTTT. This codes for CASSRELHQPQHF.

This clone was found a few times. The chain joins TRBV19 to TRBJ2-1, with a weak D call TRBD2 (6 bases). Germline CDR1 is LNHDA and CDR2 is SQIVND (reference sequence). The CDR3 extends over 12 amino acids. V lost 4 bases and J 10 bases, leaving 11 bases between the germline ends. The CDR3 here is CASSTLASEQFF. CDR3 DNA sequence: TGTGCCAGTAGTACCCTAGCGAGCGAGCAGTTCTTC.

This chain connects TRBV7-2 to TRBJ1-4, with D unresolved. The length of the CDR3 is 15 residues. The V gene lost 7 bases and the J gene lost 8 bases, with 20 bases spanning the gap. Germline V gives CDR1 SGHTA, CDR2 FQGNSA. CDR3 nucleotide sequence: TGTGCCAGCACCACCGGCGCAGGCTACGAAGAAAAACTGTTTTTT. It yields the protein CASTTGAGYEEKLFF.

This clone was counted between two and nine times. The chain has TRBV5-1 and TRBJ2-6; TRBD2 might be the D (7 bases). Germline-derived CDR1 and CDR2 are SGHRS and YFSETQ. The CDR3 sequence is 18 residues long. V was cut by 1 base and J by 1 base, with 15 bases left in between. CDR3 sequence: CASSLSGVGASGANVLTF. The CDR3 region has the DNA TGCGCCAGCAGCTTGAGCGGGGTGGGGGCGTCTGGGGCCAACGTCCTGACTTTC. Full variable domain (rest looked up from reference TRBV5-1 and TRBJ2-6): KAGVTQTPRYLIKTRGQQVTLSCSPISGHRSVSWYQQTPGQGLQFLFEYFSETQRNKGNFPGRFSGRQFSNSRSEMNVSTLELGDSALYLCASSLSGVGASGANVLTFGAGSRLTVL.

A few counts support this clone. The DNA for the CDR3 is TGTGCCAATACAGGTCCTGGAAACACCATATATTTT. Its protein product is CANTGPGNTIYF. This chain links TRBV7-9 with TRBJ1-3; TRBD1 might be the D (5 bases). Germline V CDR1 and CDR2: SEHNR, FQNEAQ (reference sequence). Trimming left V 10 bases short and J 2 bases short, with 9 bases between. There are 12 residues in the CDR3.

This clone appeared a few times. This chain joins TRBV11-3 and TRBJ1-4; D might be TRBD1 (6 bases). There are 14 residues in the CDR3. Germline lookup yields CDR1 SGHNT and CDR2 YENEEA. V was shortened by 5 bases and J by 10 bases, with 17 bases between the two germline ends. This CDR3 reads CASSVGGGRGKLFF. CDR3 sequence (DNA): TGTGCCAGCAGCGTAGGAGGGGGAAGGGGAAAACTGTTTTTT.

This clone has just a few counts. V is TRBV7-2 and J is TRBJ2-1; the match to TRBD2 covers 14 bases. Per germline, CDR1 SGHTA and CDR2 FQGNSA. The CDR3 has 17 amino acids. The V segment lost 5 bases and the J segment 8 bases; nucleotides outside the gene matches: 11. The CDR3 here is CASSTTGLAGARYEQFF. The CDR3, as DNA: TGTGCCAGCAGCACGACGGGACTAGCGGGAGCCCGATATGAGCAGTTCTTC.

J is TRBJ2-7 and V is TRBV6-6; 7 bases fit TRBD1. The CDR3 contains 15 residues. Trimming cost V 4 bases and J 3 bases; bases outside gene matches: 9. The germline gives CDR1 MNHNY, CDR2 SVGAGI (reference sequence). CDR3 in amino acids: CASSSDRVGDYEQYF. The CDR3 bases are TGTGCCAGCAGTTCCGACAGGGTAGGGGACTACGAGCAGTACTTC.

The chain recombines TRBV27 with TRBJ2-7, with 7 bases that match TRBD1. V lost 7 bases to trimming and J lost 3 bases; unmatched junction nucleotides: 12. The CDR3 totals 15 residues. Germline values: CDR1 MNHEY, CDR2 SMNVEV (reference sequence). The CDR3 DNA reads as TGTGCCAGCACCCGAGCCTCAACAGGGGTCTACGAGCAGTACTTC. Translating gives CASTRASTGVYEQYF.